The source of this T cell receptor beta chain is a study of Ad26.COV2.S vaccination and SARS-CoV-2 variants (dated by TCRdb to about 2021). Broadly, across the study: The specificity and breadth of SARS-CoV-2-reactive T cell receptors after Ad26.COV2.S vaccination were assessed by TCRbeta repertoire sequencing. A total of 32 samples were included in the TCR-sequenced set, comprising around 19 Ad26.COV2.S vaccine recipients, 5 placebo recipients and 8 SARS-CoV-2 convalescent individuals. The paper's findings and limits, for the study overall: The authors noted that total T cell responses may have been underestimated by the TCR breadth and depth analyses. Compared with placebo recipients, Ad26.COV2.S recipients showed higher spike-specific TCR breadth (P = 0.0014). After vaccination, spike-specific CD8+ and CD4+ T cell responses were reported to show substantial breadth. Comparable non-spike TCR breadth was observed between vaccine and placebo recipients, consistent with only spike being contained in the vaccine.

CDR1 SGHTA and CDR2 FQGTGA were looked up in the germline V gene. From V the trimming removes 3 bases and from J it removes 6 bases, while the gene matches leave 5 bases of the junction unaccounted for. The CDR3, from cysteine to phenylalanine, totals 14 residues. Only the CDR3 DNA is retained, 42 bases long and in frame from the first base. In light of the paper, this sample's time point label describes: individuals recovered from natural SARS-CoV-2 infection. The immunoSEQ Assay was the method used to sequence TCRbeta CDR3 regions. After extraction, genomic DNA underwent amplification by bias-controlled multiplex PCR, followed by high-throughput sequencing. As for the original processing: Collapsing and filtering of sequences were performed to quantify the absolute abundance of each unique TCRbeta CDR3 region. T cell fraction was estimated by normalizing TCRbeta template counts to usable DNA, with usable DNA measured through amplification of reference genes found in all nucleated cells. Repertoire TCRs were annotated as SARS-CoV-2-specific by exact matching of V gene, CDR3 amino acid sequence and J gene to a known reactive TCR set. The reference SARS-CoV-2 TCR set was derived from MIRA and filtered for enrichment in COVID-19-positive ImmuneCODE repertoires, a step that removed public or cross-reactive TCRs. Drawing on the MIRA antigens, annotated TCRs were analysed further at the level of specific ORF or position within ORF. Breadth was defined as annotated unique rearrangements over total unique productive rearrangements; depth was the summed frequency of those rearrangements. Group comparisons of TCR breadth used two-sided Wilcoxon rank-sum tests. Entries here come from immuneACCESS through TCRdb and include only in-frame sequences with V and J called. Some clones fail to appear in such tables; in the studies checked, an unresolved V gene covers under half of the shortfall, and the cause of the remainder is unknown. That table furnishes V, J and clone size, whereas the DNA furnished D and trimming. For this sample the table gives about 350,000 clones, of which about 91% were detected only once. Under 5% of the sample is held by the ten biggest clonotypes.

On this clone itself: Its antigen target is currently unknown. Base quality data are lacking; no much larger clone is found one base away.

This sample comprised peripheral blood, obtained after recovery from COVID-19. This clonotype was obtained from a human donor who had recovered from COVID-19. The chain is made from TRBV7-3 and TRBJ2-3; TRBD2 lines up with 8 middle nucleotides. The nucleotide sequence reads TGTGCCAGCAGCTTTTACGGGGGGGCGGATACGCAGTATTTT. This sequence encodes CASSFYGGADTQYF.